These 9 T cell receptor beta chains came from one sample sequenced in a study of shared clonotypes between healthy human individuals. TCRdb's table, derived via immunoSEQ multiplex PCR, lists solely in-frame clones and lacks some. The data hold around 2.1 million clones, with about 92% observed a single time. The naive CD8 fraction comprised CD45RO-negative cells positively selected for CCR7 and excluded terminally differentiated effector memory CD45RA+ cells. Sequencing was performed on naive CD8+ T cells from PBMCs. These receptors were obtained from a man between 18 and 29 years old in good health. Some clones in this sample may be carry-over from other donors' samples.

This clone was seen only a few times. The same CDR3 is also encoded by other DNA sequences in this sample. The rearrangement links TRBV27 to TRBJ1-4; D unresolved. Germline CDR1 MNHEY, CDR2 SMNVEV (reference sequence). CDR3 length: 12 residues. V was cut by 5 bases and J by 7 bases, with 8 bases left in between. The CDR3, as DNA: TGTGCCAGCAGTACGGGCGGTGAAAAACTGTTTTTT. As protein: CASSTGGEKLFF.

This chain joins TRBV11-2 and TRBJ2-1; 7 bases agree with TRBD2. Germline V CDR1 and CDR2: SGHAT, FQNNGV. V trimming: 5 bases; J trimming: 6 bases; junction bases outside the gene matches: 10. The CDR3 sequence is 15 residues long. DNA for the CDR3: TGTGCCAGCAGCCCTCGGGGAGGGGCGCTCAATGAGCAGTTCTTC. Protein sequence: CASSPRGGALNEQFF.

This sequence joins TRBV28 and TRBJ1-1, with D hard to call. The V end lost 7 bases, the J end lost 4 bases, and 13 bases lay between the germline ends. Per germline, CDR1 MDHEN and CDR2 SYDVKM. The CDR3 runs to 13 residues. CDR3 protein: CASIRVKGTEAFF. DNA for the CDR3: TGTGCCAGCATTAGGGTAAAGGGCACTGAAGCTTTCTTT.

As to this clone: Other DNA sequences from this sample encode an identical CDR3 as well. This sequence joins TRBV6-1 and TRBJ2-3; 10 positions agree with TRBD2. Germline CDR1 and CDR2: MNHNS and SASEGT. With V trimmed by 2 bases and J by 2 bases, 4 bases remained unmatched. This CDR3 is 16 amino acids long. DNA for the CDR3: TGTGCCAGCAGTGAATTAGCGGGAGGACTCACAGATACGCAGTATTTT. Amino acid sequence: CASSELAGGLTDTQYF.

V and J are TRBV6-1 and TRBJ1-4; maybe TRBD1 (6 bases). The CDR3 consists of 16 residues. V shed 4 bases and J shed 4 bases, with 16 bases lying between them. CDR1 and CDR2 (germline): MNHNS, SASEGT. CDR3 sequence (DNA): TGTGCCAGCAGTGGTTGGGGCAGGGGCGGTAATGAAAAACTGTTTTTT. It encodes CASSGWGRGGNEKLFF.

V is TRBV9 and J is TRBJ2-3, with D maybe TRBD2 (7 bases). CDR1 is SGDLS, CDR2 YYNGEE, per germline. There are 16 residues in the CDR3. Trimming took off 0 bases at V and 3 bases at J, with 14 bases between the two ends. This CDR3 reads CASSVAGGGPTDTQYF. CDR3 in DNA: TGTGCCAGCAGCGTAGCGGGGGGCGGTCCGACAGATACGCAGTATTTT. The variable domain in full, completed from reference TRBV9 and TRBJ2-3, reads DSGVTQTPKHLITATGQRVTLRCSPRSGDLSVYWYQQSLDQGLQFLIQYYNGEERAKGNILERFSAQQFPDLHSELNLSSLELGDSALYFCASSVAGGGPTDTQYFGPGTRLTVL.

The chain joins TRBV9 to TRBJ2-3; TRBD2 agrees at 9 bases. The J segment lost 0 bases and the V segment lost 3 bases, leaving 8 bases of the junction unmatched. Per germline, CDR1 SGDLS and CDR2 YYNGEE. This CDR3 region has 17 residues. In nucleotides, the CDR3 is TGTGCCAGCAGCGCCCAGACTAGCGGCACTAGCACAGATACGCAGTATTTT. This sequence encodes CASSAQTSGTSTDTQYF. Full variable domain (remainder filled in from reference TRBV9 and TRBJ2-3): DSGVTQTPKHLITATGQRVTLRCSPRSGDLSVYWYQQSLDQGLQFLIQYYNGEERAKGNILERFSAQQFPDLHSELNLSSLELGDSALYFCASSAQTSGTSTDTQYFGPGTRLTVL.

The CDR3 loop reads CASSERDRGKETQYF. DNA of the CDR3: TGTGCCAGCAGCGAAAGGGACAGGGGAAAAGAGACCCAGTACTTC. The V and J genes are TRBV13 and TRBJ2-5, with 10 bases fitting TRBD1. Germline CDR1 and CDR2: PRHDT and FYEKMQ (reference sequence). The CDR3 sequence is 15 residues long. The V gene end was trimmed by 5 bases and the J gene end by 3 bases; junction bases not matched to a gene: 6.

V usage is TRBV19 and J usage is TRBJ2-1, with a possible D match to TRBD1 (6 bases). This CDR3 spans 13 amino acids. V gave up 7 bases and J gave up 6 bases, with 13 bases separating them. Germline V lookup: CDR1 LNHDA, CDR2 SQIVND (reference sequence). The CDR3 protein is CASTPTGLNEQFF. The CDR3 DNA reads as TGTGCCAGTACTCCTACAGGGCTCAATGAGCAGTTCTTC.